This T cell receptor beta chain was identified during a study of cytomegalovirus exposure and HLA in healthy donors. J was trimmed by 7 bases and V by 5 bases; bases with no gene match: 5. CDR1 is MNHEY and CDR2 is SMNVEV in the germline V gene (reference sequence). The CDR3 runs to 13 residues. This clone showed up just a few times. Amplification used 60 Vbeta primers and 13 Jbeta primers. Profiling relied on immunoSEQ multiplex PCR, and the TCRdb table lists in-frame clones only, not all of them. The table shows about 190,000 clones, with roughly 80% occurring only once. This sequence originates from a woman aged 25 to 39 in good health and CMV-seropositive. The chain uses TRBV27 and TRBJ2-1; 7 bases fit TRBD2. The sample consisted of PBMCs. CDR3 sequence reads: CASSPTSWNEQFF. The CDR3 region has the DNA TGTGCCAGCAGTCCGACTAGCTGGAATGAGCAGTTCTTC.